The clone carrying this TCR beta chain has more than one count but fewer than ten. Its antigen is as yet unknown. Sequenced with the Oncomine TCR Beta short-read assay was DNA taken from cultured CD4+ T cells. TCRdb redid the calling of the PCR reads with MiXCR, one entry per CDR3 protein. The sample shows under 30,000 distinct CDR3 sequences, around a third of them seen only once. This sample was taken from a study of vaccination and CD4 T cells after COVID-19. At the level of the study: The makeup of the convalescents was six males and four females, two of them Hispanic. Blood was drawn a median around 70 days post second dose, range 14 to 241. At day 14 and again at days 161 to 241 post-vaccination, three convalescent patients were sampled.

The germline CDR1 and CDR2 sequences are SNHLY and FYNNEI. CDR3 length: 14 residues. J lost 5 bases, V lost 6 bases, and 5 bases had no gene match. Time point of the sample: late sampling 161 to 241 days after vaccination in a few convalescent patients. Documented treatment: roughly 10-day PBMC culture with coronavirus spike peptide pools or control peptides (ViraFEST assay). The culture of under 2.5 million PBMCs per well included roughly 10 IU/ml IL-2 and around 11 ug/ml peptide pools. The rearrangement links TRBV2 to TRBJ1-2; TRBD1 matches at 11 bases. The source is a human donor who had recovered from COVID-19. This specimen was CD4+ T cells from blood, cultured in vitro, taken about 7 months after SARS-CoV-2 vaccination. The CDR3 bases are TGTGCCAGCAGCGGGACAGGGGGGGGGTATGGCTACACCTTC. Encoded protein: CASSGTGGGYGYTF.